This T cell receptor beta chain was identified during a study of response to subunit inactivated influenza vaccine. Broader study findings: After each seasonal influenza vaccination, few new T cells are recruited, the authors suggested.

The germline gives CDR1 LGHNA, CDR2 YNFKEQ. Trimming took off 0 bases at V and 6 bases at J, with 12 bases between the two ends. CDR3 size: 15 residues. MiXCR was run by TCRdb on the RT-PCR reads, yielding one entry per CDR3 protein. The sample lists hundreds of thousands of distinct CDR3 sequences, around a sixth occurring once. In the case of this clonotype: Its cognate antigen is unknown.

This chain connects TRBV4-2 to TRBJ1-5, with TRBD1 as a possible D gene (6 bases). The receptor comes from a man aged 50 to 59 who received an inactivated influenza vaccine. The sequenced sample was PBMCs from blood, obtained roughly 5 days after vaccination. The CDR3 spells CASSQDLAGVQPQHF. As DNA, the CDR3 is TGTGCCAGCAGCCAAGATCTGGCAGGGGTTCAGCCCCAGCATTTT.